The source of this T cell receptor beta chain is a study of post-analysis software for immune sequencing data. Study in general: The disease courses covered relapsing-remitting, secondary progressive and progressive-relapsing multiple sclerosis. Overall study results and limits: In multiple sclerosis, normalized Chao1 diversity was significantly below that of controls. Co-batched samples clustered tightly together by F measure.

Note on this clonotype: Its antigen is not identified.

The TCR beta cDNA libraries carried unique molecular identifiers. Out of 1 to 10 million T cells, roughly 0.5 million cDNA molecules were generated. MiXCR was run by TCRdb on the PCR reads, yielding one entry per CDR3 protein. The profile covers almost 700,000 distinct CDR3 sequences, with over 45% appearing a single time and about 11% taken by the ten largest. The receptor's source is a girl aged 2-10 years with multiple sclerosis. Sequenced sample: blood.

CDR3 loop: CASSRLTSGPYEQYF. The CDR3 DNA reads as TGTGCCAGCAGCAGACTGACTAGCGGCCCCTACGAGCAGTACTTC. This chain uses TRBV7-6 with TRBJ2-7; TRBD2 matches at 9 bases. Germline V lookup: CDR1 SGHVS, CDR2 FNYEAQ. V lost 5 bases and J lost 2; bases outside the gene matches: 7. This CDR3 has 15 residues.